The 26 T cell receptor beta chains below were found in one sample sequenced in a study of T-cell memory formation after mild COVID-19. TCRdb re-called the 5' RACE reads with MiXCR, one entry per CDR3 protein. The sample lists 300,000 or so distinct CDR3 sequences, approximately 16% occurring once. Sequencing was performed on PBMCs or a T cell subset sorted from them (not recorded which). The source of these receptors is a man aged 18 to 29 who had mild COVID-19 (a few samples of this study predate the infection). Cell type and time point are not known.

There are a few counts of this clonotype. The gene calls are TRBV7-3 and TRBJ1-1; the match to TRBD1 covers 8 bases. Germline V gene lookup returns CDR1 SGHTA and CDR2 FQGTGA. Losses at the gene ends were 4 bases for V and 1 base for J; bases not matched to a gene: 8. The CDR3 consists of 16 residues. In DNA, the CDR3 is TGTGCCAGCAGCTCAGGACAGGGAAAGGCGAACACTGAAGCTTTCTTT. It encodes CASSSGQGKANTEAFF.

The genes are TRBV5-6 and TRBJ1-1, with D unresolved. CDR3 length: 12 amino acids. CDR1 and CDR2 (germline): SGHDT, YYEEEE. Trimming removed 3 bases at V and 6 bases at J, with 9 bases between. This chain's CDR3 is CASSYQDAEAFF. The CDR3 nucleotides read TGTGCCAGCAGCTACCAGGATGCTGAAGCTTTCTTT. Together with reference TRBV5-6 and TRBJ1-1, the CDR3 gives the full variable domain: DAGVTQSPTHLIKTRGQQVTLRCSPKSGHDTVSWYQQALGQGPQFIFQYYEEEERQRGNFPDRFSGHQFPNYSSELNVNALLLGDSALYLCASSYQDAEAFFGQGTRLTVV.

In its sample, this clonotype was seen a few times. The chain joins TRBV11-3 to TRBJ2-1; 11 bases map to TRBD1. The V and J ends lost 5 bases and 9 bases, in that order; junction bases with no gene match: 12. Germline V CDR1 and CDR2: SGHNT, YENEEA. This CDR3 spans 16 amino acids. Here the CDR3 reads CASSQALGTGGGEQFF. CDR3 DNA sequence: TGTGCCAGCAGCCAAGCCCTCGGGACAGGGGGTGGTGAGCAGTTCTTC.

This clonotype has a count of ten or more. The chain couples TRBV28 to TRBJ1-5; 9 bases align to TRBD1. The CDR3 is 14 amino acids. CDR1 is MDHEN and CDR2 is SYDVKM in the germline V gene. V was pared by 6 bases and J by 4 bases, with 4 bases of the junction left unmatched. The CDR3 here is CASRAQGANQPQHF. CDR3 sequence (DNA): TGTGCCAGCAGAGCACAGGGGGCAAATCAGCCCCAGCATTTT.

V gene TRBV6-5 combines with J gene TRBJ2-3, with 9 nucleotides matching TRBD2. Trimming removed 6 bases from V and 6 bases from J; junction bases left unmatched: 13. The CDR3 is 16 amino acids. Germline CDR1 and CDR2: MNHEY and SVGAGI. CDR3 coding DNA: TGTGCCAGCAGACGGCGGCGGGGGGGTGGTGCGGATACGCAGTATTTT. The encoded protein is CASRRRRGGGADTQYF.

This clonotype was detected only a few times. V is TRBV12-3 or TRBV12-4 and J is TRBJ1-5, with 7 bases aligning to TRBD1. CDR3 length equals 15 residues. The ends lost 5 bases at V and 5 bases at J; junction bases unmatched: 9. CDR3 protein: CASSQTGTEYQPQHF. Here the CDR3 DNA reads TGTGCCAGCAGTCAAACCGGGACAGAATATCAGCCCCAGCATTTT.

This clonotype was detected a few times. In nucleotides, the CDR3 is TGCAGTGCTGGAGCGACAGGATTATATGGCTACACCTTC. Translating gives CSAGATGLYGYTF. V and J are TRBV20-1 and TRBJ1-2, with a possible D match to TRBD1 (6 bases). Looked up from germline, CDR1 is DFQATT and CDR2 is SNEGSKA (reference sequence). The CDR3 spans 13 residues. V was trimmed by 5 bases and J by 5 bases, leaving 15 bases between them.

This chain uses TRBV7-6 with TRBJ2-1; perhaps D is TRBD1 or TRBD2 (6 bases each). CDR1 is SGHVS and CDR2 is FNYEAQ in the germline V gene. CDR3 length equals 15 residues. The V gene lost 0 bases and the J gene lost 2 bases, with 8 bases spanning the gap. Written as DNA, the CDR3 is TGTGCCAGCAGCTTAGCGGAGGGGGCCTACAATGAGCAGTTCTTC. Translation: CASSLAEGAYNEQFF.

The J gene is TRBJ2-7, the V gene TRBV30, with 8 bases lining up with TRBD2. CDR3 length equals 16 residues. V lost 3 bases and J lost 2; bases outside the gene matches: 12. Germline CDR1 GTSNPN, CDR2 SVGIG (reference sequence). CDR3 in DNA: TGTGCCTGGAGAGGGGGATTAGCGGGGTTTACCTACGAGCAGTACTTC. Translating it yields CAWRGGLAGFTYEQYF.

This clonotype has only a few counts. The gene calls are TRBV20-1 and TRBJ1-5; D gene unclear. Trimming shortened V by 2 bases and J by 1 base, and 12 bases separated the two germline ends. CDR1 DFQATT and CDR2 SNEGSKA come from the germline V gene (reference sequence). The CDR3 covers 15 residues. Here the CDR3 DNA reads TGCAGTGCTAGACAGGATGGGTTGAGCAATCAGCCCCAGCATTTT. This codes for CSARQDGLSNQPQHF.

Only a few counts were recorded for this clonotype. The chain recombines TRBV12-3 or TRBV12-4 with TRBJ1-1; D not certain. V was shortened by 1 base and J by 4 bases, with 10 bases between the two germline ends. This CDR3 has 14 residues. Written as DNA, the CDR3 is TGTGCCAGCAGTTTAGGAGTCCTGAGCACTGAAGCTTTCTTT. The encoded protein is CASSLGVLSTEAFF.

In DNA form, the CDR3 reads TGTGCCAGCAGTGGCCCGACAGGGAACACTGAAGCTTTCTTT. Translation: CASSGPTGNTEAFF. The J gene is TRBJ1-1, the V gene TRBV6-1, with TRBD1 as a possible D gene (6 bases). The V gene lost 4 bases and the J gene lost 1 base, with 10 bases spanning the gap. The CDR3 sequence is 14 residues long. Germline V gives CDR1 MNHNS, CDR2 SASEGT.

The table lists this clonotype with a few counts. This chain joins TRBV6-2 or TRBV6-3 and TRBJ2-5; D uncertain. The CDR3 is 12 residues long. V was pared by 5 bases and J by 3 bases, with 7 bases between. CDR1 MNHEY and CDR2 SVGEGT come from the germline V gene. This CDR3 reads CASSPSEETQYF. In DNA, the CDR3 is TGTGCCAGCAGTCCCAGTGAAGAGACCCAGTACTTC.

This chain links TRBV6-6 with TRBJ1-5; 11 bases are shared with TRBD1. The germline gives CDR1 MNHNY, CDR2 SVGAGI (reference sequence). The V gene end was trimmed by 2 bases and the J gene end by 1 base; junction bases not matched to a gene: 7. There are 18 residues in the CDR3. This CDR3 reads CASSYGTGGLGSNQPQHF. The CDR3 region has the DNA TGTGCCAGCAGTTACGGGACAGGGGGATTAGGGAGCAATCAGCCCCAGCATTTT.

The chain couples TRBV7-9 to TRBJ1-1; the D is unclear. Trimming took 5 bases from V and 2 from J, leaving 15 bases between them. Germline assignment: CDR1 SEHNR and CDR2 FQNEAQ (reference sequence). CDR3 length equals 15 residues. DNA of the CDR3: TGTGCCAGCAGCAGCTTCGAAACGGGAAACACTGAAGCTTTCTTT. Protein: CASSSFETGNTEAFF.

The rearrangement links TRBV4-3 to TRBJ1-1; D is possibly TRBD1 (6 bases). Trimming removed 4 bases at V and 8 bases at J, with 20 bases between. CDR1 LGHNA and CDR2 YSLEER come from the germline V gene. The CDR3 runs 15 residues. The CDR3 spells CASSRSWTETGEAFF. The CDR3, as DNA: TGCGCCAGCAGCCGATCTTGGACAGAAACGGGGGAAGCTTTCTTT.

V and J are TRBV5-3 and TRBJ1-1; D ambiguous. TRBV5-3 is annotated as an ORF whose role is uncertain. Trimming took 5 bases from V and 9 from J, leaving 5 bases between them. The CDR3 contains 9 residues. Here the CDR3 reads CARSEKAFF. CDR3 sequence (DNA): TGTGCCAGAAGTGAGAAAGCTTTCTTT.

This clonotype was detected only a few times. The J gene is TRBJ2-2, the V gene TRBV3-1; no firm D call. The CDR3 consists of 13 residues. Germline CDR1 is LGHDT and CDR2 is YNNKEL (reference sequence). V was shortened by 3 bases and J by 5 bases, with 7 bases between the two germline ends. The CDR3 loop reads CASSQHTTGELFF. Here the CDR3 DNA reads TGTGCCAGCAGCCAGCACACAACCGGGGAGCTGTTTTTT. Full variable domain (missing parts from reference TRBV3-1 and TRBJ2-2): DTAVSQTPKYLVTQMGNDKSIKCEQNLGHDTMYWYKQDSKKFLKIMFSYNNKELIINETVPNRFSPKSPDKAHLNLHINSLELGDSAVYFCASSQHTTGELFFGEGSRLTVL.

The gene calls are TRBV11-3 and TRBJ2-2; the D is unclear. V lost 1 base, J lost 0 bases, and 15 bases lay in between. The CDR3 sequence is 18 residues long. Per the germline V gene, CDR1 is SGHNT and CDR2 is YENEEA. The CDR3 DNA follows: TGTGCCAGCAGCTTAGTGGGTTTCCCGAACTCGAACACCGGGGAGCTGTTTTTT. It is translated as CASSLVGFPNSNTGELFF.

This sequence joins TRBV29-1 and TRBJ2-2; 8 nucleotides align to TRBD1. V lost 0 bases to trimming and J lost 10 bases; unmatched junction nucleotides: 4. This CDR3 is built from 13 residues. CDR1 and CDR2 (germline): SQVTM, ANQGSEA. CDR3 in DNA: TGCAGCGTTGAAGATATGGGACAGGTGGAGCTGTTTTTT. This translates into CSVEDMGQVELFF.

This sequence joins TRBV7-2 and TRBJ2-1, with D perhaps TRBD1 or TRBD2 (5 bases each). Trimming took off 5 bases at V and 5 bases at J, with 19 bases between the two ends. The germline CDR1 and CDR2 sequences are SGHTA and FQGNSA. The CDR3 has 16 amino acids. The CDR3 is CASSRIRRRGHNEQFF. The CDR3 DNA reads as TGTGCCAGCAGCCGGATCCGAAGAAGGGGACACAATGAGCAGTTCTTC.

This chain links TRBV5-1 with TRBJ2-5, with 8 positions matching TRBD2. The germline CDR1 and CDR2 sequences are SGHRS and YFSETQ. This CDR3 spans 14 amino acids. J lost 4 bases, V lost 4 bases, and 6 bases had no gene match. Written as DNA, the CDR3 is TGCGCCAGCAGCATGGGACTAGGACCAGAGACCCAGTACTTC. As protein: CASSMGLGPETQYF.

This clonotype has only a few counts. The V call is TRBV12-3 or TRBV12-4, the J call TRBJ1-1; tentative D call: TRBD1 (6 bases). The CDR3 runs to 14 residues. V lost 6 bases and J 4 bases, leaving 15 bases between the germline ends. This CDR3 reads CASSHGGSSTEAFF. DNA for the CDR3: TGTGCCAGCAGCCACGGGGGCTCCAGCACTGAAGCTTTCTTT.

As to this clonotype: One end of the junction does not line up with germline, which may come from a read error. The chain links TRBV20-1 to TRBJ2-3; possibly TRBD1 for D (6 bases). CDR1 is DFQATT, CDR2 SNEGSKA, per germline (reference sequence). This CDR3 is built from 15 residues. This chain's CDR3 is CSARGGAGITDTQYF. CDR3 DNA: TGCAGTGCCAGAGGGGGTGCGGGCATCACAGATACGCAGTATTTT.

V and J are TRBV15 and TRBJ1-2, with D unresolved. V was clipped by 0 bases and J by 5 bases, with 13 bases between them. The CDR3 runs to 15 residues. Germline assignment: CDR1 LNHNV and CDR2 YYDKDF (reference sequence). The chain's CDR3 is CATSREESGSYGYTF. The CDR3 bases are TGTGCCACCAGCAGAGAGGAGTCGGGCTCTTATGGCTACACCTTC.

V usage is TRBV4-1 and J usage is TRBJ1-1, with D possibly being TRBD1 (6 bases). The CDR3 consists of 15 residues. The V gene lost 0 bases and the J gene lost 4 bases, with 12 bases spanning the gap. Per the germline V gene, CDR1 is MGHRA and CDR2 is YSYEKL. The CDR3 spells CASSQERGTITEAFF. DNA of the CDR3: TGCGCCAGCAGCCAAGAGAGGGGGACGATCACTGAAGCTTTCTTT.